The clone carrying this T cell receptor (beta chain) has at least ten counts. This sample is part of a study of Graves' ophthalmopathy and Graves' hyperthyroidism. The V and J ends lost 5 bases and 0 bases, in that order; junction bases with no gene match: 6. CDR3 size: 14 residues. CDR1 and CDR2 (germline): SQVTM, ANQGSEA. Amplification targeted the TCR beta CDR3 regions, with RNA transcripts as the source material. HTBI primers were employed in first-round RT-PCR, then a second-round multiplex PCR followed. TCRdb reprocessed the multiplex PCR reads via MiXCR and lists one record per CDR3 protein. The sample includes over a million distinct CDR3 sequences, around a third of them seen just once. Patients newly diagnosed with hyperthyroidism, under 2 months' duration, were aged 18 to 65, the study reports.

Sequenced sample: peripheral blood or thyroid tissue (not recorded which). The clonotype was recovered from an adult man with Graves' hyperthyroidism. The V gene is TRBV29-1, the J gene TRBJ2-7; TRBD1 aligns across 8 bases. CDR3 nucleotide sequence: TGCAGCGTTCGGACAGGGAGAGGCTCCTACGAGCAGTACTTC. This translates into CSVRTGRGSYEQYF.